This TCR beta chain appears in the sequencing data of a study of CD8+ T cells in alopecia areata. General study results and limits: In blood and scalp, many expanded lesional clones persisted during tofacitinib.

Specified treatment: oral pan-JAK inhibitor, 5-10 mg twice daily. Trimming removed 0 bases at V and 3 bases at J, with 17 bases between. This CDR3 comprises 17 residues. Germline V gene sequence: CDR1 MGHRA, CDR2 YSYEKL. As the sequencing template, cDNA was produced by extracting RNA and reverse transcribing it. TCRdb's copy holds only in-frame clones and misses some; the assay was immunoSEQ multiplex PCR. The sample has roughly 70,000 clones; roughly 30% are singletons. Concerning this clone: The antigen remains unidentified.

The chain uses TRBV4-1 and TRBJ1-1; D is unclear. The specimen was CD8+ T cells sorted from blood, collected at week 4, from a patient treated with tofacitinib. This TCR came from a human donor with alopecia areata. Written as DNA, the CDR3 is TGCGCCAGCAGCCAAGAATCGGTCCCATCTGAGGACACTGAAGCTTTCTTT. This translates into CASSQESVPSEDTEAFF.